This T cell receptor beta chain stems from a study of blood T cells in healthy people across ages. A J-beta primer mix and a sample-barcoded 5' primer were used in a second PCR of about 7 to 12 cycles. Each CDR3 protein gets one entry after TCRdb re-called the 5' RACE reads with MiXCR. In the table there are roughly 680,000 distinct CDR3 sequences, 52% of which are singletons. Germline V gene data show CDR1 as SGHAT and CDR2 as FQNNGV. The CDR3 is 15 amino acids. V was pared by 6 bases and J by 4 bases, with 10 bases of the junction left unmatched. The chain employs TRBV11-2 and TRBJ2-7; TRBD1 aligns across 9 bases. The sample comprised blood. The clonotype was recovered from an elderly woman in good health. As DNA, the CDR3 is TGTGCCAGCAGACGACCGGGACAGGGATTTTACGAGCAGTACTTC. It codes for CASRRPGQGFYEQYF. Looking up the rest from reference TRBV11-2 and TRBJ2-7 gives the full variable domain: EAGVAQSPRYKIIEKRQSVAFWCNPISGHATLYWYQQILGQGPKLLIQFQNNGVVDDSQLPKDRFSAERLKGVDSTLKIQPAKLEDSAVYLCASRRPGQGFYEQYFGPGTRLTVT.